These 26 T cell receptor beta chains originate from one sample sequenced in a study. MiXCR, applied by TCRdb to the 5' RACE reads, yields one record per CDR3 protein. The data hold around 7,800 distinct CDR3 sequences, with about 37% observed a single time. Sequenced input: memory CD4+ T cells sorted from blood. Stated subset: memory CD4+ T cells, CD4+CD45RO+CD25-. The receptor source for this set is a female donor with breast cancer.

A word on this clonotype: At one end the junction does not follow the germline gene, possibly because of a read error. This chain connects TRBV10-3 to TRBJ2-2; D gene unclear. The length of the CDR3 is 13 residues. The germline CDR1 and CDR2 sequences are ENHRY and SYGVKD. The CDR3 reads CAIRESVTGELFF. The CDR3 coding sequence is TGTGCCATCAGAGAGTCAGTCACCGGGGAGCTGTTTTTT.

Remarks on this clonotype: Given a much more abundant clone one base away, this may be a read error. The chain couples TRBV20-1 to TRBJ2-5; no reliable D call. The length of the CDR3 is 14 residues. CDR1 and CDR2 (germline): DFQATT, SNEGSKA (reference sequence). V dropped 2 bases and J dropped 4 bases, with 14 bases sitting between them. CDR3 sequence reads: CSARNWALRETQYF. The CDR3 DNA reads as TGCAGTGCTAGAAACTGGGCTCTCCGAGAGACCCAGTACTTC.

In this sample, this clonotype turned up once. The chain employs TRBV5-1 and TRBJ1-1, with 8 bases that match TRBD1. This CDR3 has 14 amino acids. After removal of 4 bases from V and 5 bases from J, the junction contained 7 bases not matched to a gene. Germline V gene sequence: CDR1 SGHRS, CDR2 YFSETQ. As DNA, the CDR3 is TGCGCCAGCAGCCCGGACAGGGAGGAAACTGAAGCTTTCTTT. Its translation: CASSPDREETEAFF.

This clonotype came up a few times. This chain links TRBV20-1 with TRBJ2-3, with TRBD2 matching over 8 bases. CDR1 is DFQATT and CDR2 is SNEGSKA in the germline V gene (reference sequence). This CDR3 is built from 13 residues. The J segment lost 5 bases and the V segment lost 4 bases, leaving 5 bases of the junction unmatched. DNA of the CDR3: TGCAGTGCTATTAGCGGGACGGGAGATACGCAGTATTTT. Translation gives CSAISGTGDTQYF.

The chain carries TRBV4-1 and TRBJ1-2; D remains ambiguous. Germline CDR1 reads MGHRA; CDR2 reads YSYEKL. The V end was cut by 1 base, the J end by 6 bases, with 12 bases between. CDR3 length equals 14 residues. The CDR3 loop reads CASSQVGPKDGYTF. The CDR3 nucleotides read TGCGCCAGCAGCCAAGTGGGTCCGAAGGATGGCTACACCTTC.

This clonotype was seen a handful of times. The CDR3 spells CASSSDRGRNTGELFF. The CDR3 nucleotides are TGCGCCAGCAGCTCGGACAGGGGGCGGAACACCGGGGAGCTGTTTTTT. The chain links TRBV5-1 to TRBJ2-2; 11 nucleotides match TRBD1. Germline lookup yields CDR1 SGHRS and CDR2 YFSETQ. V shed 3 bases and J 1 base; nucleotides not matched to a gene: 2. The CDR3 totals 16 residues.

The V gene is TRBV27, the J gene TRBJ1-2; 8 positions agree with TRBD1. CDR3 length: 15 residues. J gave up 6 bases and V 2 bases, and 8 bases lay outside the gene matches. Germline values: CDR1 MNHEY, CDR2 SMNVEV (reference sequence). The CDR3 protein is CASSLQVAGGDGYTF. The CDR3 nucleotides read TGTGCCAGCAGTTTACAGGTGGCAGGGGGCGATGGCTACACCTTC.

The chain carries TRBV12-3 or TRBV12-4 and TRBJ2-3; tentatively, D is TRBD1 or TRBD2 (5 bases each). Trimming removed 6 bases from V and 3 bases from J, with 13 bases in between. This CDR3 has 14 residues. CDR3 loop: CASSLEGTTDTQYF. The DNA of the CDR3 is TGTGCCAGCAGCCTTGAGGGGACGACAGATACGCAGTATTTT.

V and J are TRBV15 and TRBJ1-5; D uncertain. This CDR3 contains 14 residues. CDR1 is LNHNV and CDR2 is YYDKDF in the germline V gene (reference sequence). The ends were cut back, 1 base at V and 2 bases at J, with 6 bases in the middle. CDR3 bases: TGTGCCACCAGCAGAGGGCTGGGCAATCAGCCCCAGCATTTT. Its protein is CATSRGLGNQPQHF.

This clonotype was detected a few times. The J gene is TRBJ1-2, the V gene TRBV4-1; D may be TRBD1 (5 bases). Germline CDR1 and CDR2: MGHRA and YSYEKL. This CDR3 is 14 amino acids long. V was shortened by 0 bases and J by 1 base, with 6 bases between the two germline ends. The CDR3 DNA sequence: TGCGCCAGCAGCCAAGATGGGGGTAACTATGGCTACACCTTC. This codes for CASSQDGGNYGYTF.

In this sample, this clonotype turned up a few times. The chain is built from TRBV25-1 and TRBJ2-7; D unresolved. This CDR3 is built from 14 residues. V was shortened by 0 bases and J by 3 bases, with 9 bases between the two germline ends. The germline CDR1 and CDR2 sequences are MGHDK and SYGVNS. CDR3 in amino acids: CASSEYGGGYEQYF. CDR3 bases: TGTGCCAGCAGTGAATACGGCGGCGGCTACGAGCAGTACTTC.

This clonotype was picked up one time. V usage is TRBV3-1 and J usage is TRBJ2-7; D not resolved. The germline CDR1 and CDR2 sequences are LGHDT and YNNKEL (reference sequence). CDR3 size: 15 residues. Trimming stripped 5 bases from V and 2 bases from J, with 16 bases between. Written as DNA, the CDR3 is TGTGCCAGCAGCTCCCGGGCTAGTCGTACCTACGAGCAGTACTTC. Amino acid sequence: CASSSRASRTYEQYF.

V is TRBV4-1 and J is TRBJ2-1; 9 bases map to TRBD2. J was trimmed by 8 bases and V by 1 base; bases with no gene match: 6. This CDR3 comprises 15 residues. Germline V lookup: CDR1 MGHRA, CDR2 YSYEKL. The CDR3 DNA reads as TGCGCCAGCAGCCAAGCCGGGACTAGCCGCGATGAGCAGTTCTTC. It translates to CASSQAGTSRDEQFF.

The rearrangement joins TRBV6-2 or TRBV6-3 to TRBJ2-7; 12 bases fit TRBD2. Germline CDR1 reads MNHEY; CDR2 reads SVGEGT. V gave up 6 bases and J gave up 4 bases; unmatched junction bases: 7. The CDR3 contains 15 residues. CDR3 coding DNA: TGTGCCAGCAGGGCCGGGACTAGCGGGCCGTACGAGCAGTACTTC. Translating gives CASRAGTSGPYEQYF.

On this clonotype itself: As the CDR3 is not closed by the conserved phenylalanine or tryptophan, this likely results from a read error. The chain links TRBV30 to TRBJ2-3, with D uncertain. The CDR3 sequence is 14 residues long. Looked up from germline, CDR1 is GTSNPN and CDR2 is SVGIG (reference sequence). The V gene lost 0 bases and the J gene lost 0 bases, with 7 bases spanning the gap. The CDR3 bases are TGTGCCTGGAGTGTACTAAGTAGCACAGATACGCAGTATCTT. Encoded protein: CAWSVLSSTDTQYL.

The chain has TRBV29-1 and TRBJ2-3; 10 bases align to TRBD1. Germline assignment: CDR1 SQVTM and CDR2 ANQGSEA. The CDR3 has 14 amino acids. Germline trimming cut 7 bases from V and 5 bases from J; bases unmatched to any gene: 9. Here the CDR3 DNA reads TGCAGCGGGGCACACCGGACAGGGGGAGATACGCAGTATTTT. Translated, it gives CSGAHRTGGDTQYF.

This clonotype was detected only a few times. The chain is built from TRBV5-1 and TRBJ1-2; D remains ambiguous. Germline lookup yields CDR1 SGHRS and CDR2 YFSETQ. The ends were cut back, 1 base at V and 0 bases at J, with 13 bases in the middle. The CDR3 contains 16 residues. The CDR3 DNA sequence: TGCGCCAGCAGCTTGATGCCCGGGAATACTAACTATGGCTACACCTTC. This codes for CASSLMPGNTNYGYTF.

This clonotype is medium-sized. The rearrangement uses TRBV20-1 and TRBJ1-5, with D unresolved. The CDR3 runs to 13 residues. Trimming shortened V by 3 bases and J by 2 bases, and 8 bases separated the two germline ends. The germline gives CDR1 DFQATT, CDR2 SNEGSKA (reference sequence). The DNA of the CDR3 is TGCAGTGCTAGCGCCCAGGGCAATCAGCCCCAGCATTTT. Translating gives CSASAQGNQPQHF.

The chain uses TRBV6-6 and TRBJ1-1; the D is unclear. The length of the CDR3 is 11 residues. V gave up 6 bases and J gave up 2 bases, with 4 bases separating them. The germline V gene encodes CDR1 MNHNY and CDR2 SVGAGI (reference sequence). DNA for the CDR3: TGTGCCAGCAGGACTAACACTGAAGCTTTCTTT. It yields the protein CASRTNTEAFF.

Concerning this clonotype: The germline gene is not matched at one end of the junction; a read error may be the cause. In DNA form, the CDR3 reads TGTGCCAGCAGCGCCCATATGAACACTGAAGCCCTCTTT. This sequence encodes CASSAHMNTEALF. The V gene is TRBV6-6, the J gene TRBJ1-1, with unresolved D. Germline V gene sequence: CDR1 MNHNY, CDR2 SVGAGI (reference sequence). This CDR3 contains 13 residues.

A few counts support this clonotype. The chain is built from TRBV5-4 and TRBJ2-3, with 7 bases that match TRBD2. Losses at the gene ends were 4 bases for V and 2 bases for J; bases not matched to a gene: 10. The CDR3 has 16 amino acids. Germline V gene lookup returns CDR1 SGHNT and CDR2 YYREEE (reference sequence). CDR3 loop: CASSRGETRVTDTQYF. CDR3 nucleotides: TGTGCCAGCAGCCGGGGGGAGACTAGAGTCACAGATACGCAGTATTTT.

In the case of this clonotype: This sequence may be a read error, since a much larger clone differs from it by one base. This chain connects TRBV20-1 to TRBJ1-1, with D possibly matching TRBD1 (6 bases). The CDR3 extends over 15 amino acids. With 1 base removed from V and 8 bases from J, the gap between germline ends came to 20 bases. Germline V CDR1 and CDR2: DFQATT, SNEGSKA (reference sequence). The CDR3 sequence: CSARAAGGRGSEAFF. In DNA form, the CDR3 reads TGCAGTGCTAGAGCTGCCGGGGGGCGCGGGTCGGAAGCTTTCTTT.

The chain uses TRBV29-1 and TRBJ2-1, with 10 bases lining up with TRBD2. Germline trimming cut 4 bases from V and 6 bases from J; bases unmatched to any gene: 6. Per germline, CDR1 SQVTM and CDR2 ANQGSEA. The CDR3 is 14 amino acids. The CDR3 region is CSVGLLAGVNEQFF. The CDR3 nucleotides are TGCAGCGTTGGGCTTCTAGCGGGAGTCAATGAGCAGTTCTTC.

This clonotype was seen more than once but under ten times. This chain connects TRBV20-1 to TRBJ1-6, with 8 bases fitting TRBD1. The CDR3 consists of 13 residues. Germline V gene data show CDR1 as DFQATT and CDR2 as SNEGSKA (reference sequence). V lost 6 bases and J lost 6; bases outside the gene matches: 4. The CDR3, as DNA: TGCAGTGCGCCGACAGGGGTTAATTCACCCCTCCACTTT. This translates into CSAPTGVNSPLHF.

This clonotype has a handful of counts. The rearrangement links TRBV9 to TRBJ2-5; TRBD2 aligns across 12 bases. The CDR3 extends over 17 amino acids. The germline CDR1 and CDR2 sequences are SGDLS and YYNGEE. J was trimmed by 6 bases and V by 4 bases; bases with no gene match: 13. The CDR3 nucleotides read TGTGCCAGCAGCCCACCTCAGCTAGCGGGAGGGCCGAAGACCCAGTACTTC. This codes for CASSPPQLAGGPKTQYF.

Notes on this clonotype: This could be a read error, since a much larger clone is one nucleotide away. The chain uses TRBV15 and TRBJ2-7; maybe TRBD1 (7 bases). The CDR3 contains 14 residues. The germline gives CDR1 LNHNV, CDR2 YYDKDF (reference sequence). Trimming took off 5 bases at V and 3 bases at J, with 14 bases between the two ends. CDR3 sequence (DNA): TGTGCCACCAGCTCCCCAGGGGGGTACTACGAGCAGTACTTC. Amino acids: CATSSPGGYYEQYF.